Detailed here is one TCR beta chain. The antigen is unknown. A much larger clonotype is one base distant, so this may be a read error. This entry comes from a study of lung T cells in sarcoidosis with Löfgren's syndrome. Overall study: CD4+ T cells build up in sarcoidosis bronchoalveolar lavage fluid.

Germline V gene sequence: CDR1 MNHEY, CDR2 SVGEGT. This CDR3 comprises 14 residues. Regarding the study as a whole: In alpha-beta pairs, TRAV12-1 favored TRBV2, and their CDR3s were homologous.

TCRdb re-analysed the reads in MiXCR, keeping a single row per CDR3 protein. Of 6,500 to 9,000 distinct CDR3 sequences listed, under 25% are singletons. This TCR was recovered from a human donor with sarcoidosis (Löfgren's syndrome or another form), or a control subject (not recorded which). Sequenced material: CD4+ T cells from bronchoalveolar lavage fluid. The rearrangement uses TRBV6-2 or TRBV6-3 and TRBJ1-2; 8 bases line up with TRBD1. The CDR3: CASTHGQGNCGYTF. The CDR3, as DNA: TGTGCCAGCACCCACGGACAGGGCAACTGTGGCTACACCTTC.